This T cell receptor beta chain originates from a study of neurological immune-mediated disorders. General study findings and limits: Patients with HTLV-1-associated myelopathy had the highest level of TCR clonal expansion, whereas patients with multiple sclerosis had the lowest level, falling beneath the level found in healthy controls.

In germline, CDR1 is SEHNR, CDR2 FQNEAQ (reference sequence). There are 14 residues in the CDR3. V lost 6 bases and J lost 5; bases outside the gene matches: 4. As to time point: longitudinal time-point 1 (baseline). This clonotype was seen ten or more times. Its antigen remains unidentified. The cDNA was generated by 5'RACE with 10-nucleotide random UMIs. One entry per CDR3 protein, called by TCRdb with MiXCR from the 5' RACE reads. In the table there are 55,000 to 65,000 distinct CDR3 sequences, about 10% of which are singletons. The receptor was isolated from a male donor with HTLV-1-associated myelopathy (HAM/TSP). The V call is TRBV7-9, the J call TRBJ2-5, with 12 bases identical to TRBD2. Sequencing was done on a sample of PBMCs. The CDR3 protein is CASRGGLAGETQYF. Written as DNA, the CDR3 is TGTGCCAGCAGGGGCGGACTAGCGGGGGAGACCCAGTACTTC.